These 30 T cell receptor beta chains originate from one sample sequenced in a study of T cell responses to AZD1222 COVID-19 vaccine. TCRdb's table, derived via immunoSEQ multiplex PCR, lists solely in-frame clones and lacks some. Here the sample spans around 160,000 clones, over 80% being singletons. Sequenced material: peripheral blood, taken on day 0 of MenACWY control vaccination. Receptors originate from an adult in good health.

In DNA, the CDR3 is TGTGCCAGCAACCACGGACAGTTTTTCAATCAGCCCCAGCATTTT. Residues: CASNHGQFFNQPQHF. The chain recombines TRBV28 with TRBJ1-5, with D possibly being TRBD1 (6 bases). The CDR3 runs 15 residues. The V gene's germline CDR1 is MDHEN and CDR2 SYDVKM. Trimming took 7 bases from V and 3 from J, leaving 16 bases between them.

The V gene is TRBV24-1, the J gene TRBJ1-5; D remains unclear. Deletions cut 4 bases from V and 2 bases from J, with 11 bases between. Germline V gene sequence: CDR1 KGHDR, CDR2 SFDVKD. The CDR3 is 15 amino acids. The CDR3 sequence is CATSDATSGNQPQHF. The CDR3 nucleotides read TGTGCCACCAGTGACGCGACAAGTGGCAATCAGCCCCAGCATTTT.

The chain links TRBV5-1 to TRBJ2-1; tentatively, D is TRBD2 (6 bases). Trimming cost V 4 bases and J 1 base, with 12 bases left between them. This CDR3 has 15 residues. The germline gives CDR1 SGHRS, CDR2 YFSETQ. CDR3 nucleotide sequence: TGCGCCAGCAGCCCCGGGGACTTTTCCTACAATGAGCAGTTCTTC. This sequence encodes CASSPGDFSYNEQFF.

The rearrangement joins TRBV9 to TRBJ1-4; D call uncertain. Germline CDR1 SGDLS, CDR2 YYNGEE. This CDR3 is built from 13 residues. With 2 bases removed from V and 4 bases from J, the gap between germline ends came to 6 bases. The CDR3 spells CASSVEGNEKLFF. CDR3 sequence (DNA): TGTGCCAGCAGCGTTGAGGGTAATGAAAAACTGTTTTTT.

This chain links TRBV6-6 with TRBJ1-2; 7 nucleotides agree with TRBD1. Trimming took 5 bases from V and 2 from J; bases not matched to a gene: 8. Germline V gene lookup returns CDR1 MNHNY and CDR2 SVGAGI (reference sequence). This CDR3 is 15 amino acids long. The CDR3 region is CASSNRQGNNYGYTF. Written as DNA, the CDR3 is TGTGCCAGCAGTAATAGACAGGGTAACAACTATGGCTACACCTTC.

The genes are TRBV19 and TRBJ2-7; possibly TRBD1 or TRBD2 for D (7 bases each). Germline V CDR1 and CDR2: LNHDA, SQIVND (reference sequence). This CDR3 region has 15 residues. The germline V and J ends were trimmed by 7 bases and 6 bases, with 22 bases remaining between them. This CDR3 is CASTPLAGGVGEQYF. In nucleotides, the CDR3 is TGTGCCAGTACCCCTTTAGCAGGGGGGGTTGGCGAGCAGTACTTC.

The chain recombines TRBV7-9 with TRBJ1-1; TRBD1 aligns across 9 bases. V trimming: 4 bases; J trimming: 10 bases; junction bases outside the gene matches: 7. The germline gives CDR1 SEHNR, CDR2 FQNEAQ (reference sequence). This CDR3 has 13 residues. The CDR3 protein is CASSSGQGAGAFF. CDR3 in DNA: TGTGCCAGCAGCTCGGGACAGGGCGCCGGAGCTTTCTTT.

The V and J genes are TRBV5-6 and TRBJ2-1; 7 positions agree with TRBD2. CDR3 length: 15 residues. The J segment lost 7 bases and the V segment lost 4 bases, leaving 11 bases of the junction unmatched. Germline CDR1 is SGHDT and CDR2 is YYEEEE. The CDR3 sequence: CASSRAGPNSNEQFF. The CDR3 coding sequence is TGTGCCAGCAGCCGAGCGGGGCCCAACTCTAATGAGCAGTTCTTC.

This clone was picked up a small number of times. The chain employs TRBV5-1 and TRBJ2-2; tentatively, D is TRBD2 (5 bases). There are 13 residues in the CDR3. V lost 1 base, J lost 6 bases, and 7 bases lay in between. CDR1 is SGHRS and CDR2 is YFSETQ in the germline V gene. CDR3 in DNA: TGCGCCAGCAGCTTGCCGGGGTCCGGGGAGCTGTTTTTT. It encodes CASSLPGSGELFF.

The chain is built from TRBV3-1 (or the pseudogene TRBV3-2) and TRBJ2-7; 7 bases line up with TRBD2. Germline CDR1 is LGHDT and CDR2 is YNNKEL (reference sequence). The CDR3 covers 18 residues. Unmatched junction bases numbered 14, after V lost 1 base and J lost 2 bases. CDR3: CASSQAFRKASGAYEQYF. The CDR3 DNA follows: TGTGCCAGCAGCCAAGCTTTCCGAAAGGCTAGCGGAGCCTACGAGCAGTACTTC.

The rearrangement joins TRBV5-4 to TRBJ1-1; D call uncertain. Trimming took 3 bases from V and 0 from J, leaving 12 bases between them. Germline CDR1 reads SGHNT; CDR2 reads YYREEE (reference sequence). The CDR3 consists of 15 residues. In DNA, the CDR3 is TGTGCCAGCAGCTCTCTGGGGTCCCTGAACACTGAAGCTTTCTTT. Encoded protein: CASSSLGSLNTEAFF.

This chain joins TRBV9 and TRBJ1-5; the D is unclear. The length of the CDR3 is 15 residues. With 0 bases removed from V and 0 bases from J, the gap between germline ends came to 7 bases. Looked up from germline, CDR1 is SGDLS and CDR2 is YYNGEE. The CDR3 DNA sequence: TGTGCCAGCAGCGTAGACGGGGATAGCAATCAGCCCCAGCATTTT. Translating gives CASSVDGDSNQPQHF.

This chain uses TRBV7-2 with TRBJ1-5; D perhaps matches TRBD1 (6 bases). The CDR3 totals 15 residues. Trimming cost V 4 bases and J 4 bases, with 14 bases left between them. Germline CDR1 and CDR2: SGHTA and FQGNSA. CDR3 residues: CASSSLPGQNQPQHF. DNA of the CDR3: TGTGCCAGCAGCTCACTGCCGGGACAAAATCAGCCCCAGCATTTT.

The rearrangement links TRBV27 to TRBJ2-1, with 15 bases that match TRBD2. The CDR3 length is 17 residues. The ends lost 3 bases at V and 14 bases at J; junction bases unmatched: 14. Germline CDR1 MNHEY, CDR2 SMNVEV (reference sequence). CDR3 protein: CASSFLPGLAGGRLEFF. Written as DNA, the CDR3 is TGTGCCAGCAGTTTTTTACCCGGACTAGCGGGGGGGCGGTTGGAGTTCTTC.

This rearrangement joins TRBV7-2 to TRBJ1-5; 8 bases are shared with TRBD1. This CDR3 has 16 amino acids. Germline V gives CDR1 SGHTA, CDR2 FQGNSA. J gave up 0 bases and V 6 bases, and 7 bases lay outside the gene matches. The CDR3 DNA follows: TGTGCCAGCAGTCGGAACAGGGGGTTTAGCAATCAGCCCCAGCATTTT. Its protein product is CASSRNRGFSNQPQHF.

The chain uses TRBV27 and TRBJ2-2; D is perhaps TRBD2 (6 bases). Trimming took off 3 bases at V and 6 bases at J, with 14 bases between the two ends. This CDR3 spans 15 amino acids. Germline-derived CDR1 and CDR2 are MNHEY and SMNVEV (reference sequence). The CDR3 bases are TGTGCCAGCAGTTTCGCGGCGGGGTGGCCCGGGGAGCTGTTTTTT. Translated, it gives CASSFAAGWPGELFF.

The gene calls are TRBV9 and TRBJ2-7; the match to TRBD1 covers 7 bases. The CDR3 has 15 residues. CDR1 SGDLS and CDR2 YYNGEE come from the germline V gene. With 2 bases clipped from V and 1 base from J, the junction kept 6 bases outside the gene matches. The DNA of the CDR3 is TGTGCCAGCAGCGTTTCACAGGGGCTTTCCTACGAGCAGTACTTC. It codes for CASSVSQGLSYEQYF.

The chain recombines TRBV3-1 (or the pseudogene TRBV3-2) with TRBJ1-6, with unresolved D. The germline gives CDR1 LGHDT, CDR2 YNNKEL (reference sequence). The CDR3 covers 14 residues. Trimming pared 4 bases from V and 5 bases from J, leaving 9 bases between. The CDR3 bases are TGTGCCAGCAGCCGGACGGCCAATAATTCACCCCTCCACTTT. It is translated as CASSRTANNSPLHF.

The chain uses TRBV3-1 (or the pseudogene TRBV3-2) and TRBJ2-7, with D perhaps matching TRBD2 (6 bases). V gave up 4 bases and J gave up 0 bases, with 13 bases separating them. This CDR3 is built from 15 residues. CDR1 and CDR2 from the germline V gene are LGHDT and YNNKEL (reference sequence). Written as DNA, the CDR3 is TGTGCCAGCAGCCCCCTTGGGGGGAGCTCCTACGAGCAGTACTTC. Protein sequence: CASSPLGGSSYEQYF.

V and J are TRBV11-1 and TRBJ2-7; 7 bases are a match to TRBD1. The CDR3 is made up of 15 amino acids. Germline V gene data show CDR1 as SGHAT and CDR2 as FQDESV (reference sequence). J was trimmed by 2 bases and V by 1 base; bases with no gene match: 5. The CDR3 is CASSLEGAGPYEQYF. CDR3 nucleotides: TGTGCCAGCAGCTTAGAGGGGGCAGGGCCCTACGAGCAGTACTTC.

The rearrangement joins TRBV15 to TRBJ2-1, with a possible D match to TRBD1 (6 bases). The CDR3 length is 11 residues. Trimming removed 4 bases at V and 10 bases at J, with 8 bases between. Germline values: CDR1 LNHNV, CDR2 YYDKDF (reference sequence). The CDR3 nucleotides read TGTGCCACCAGCATGCAGGGGGAGCAGTTCTTC. Translating it yields CATSMQGEQFF.

The rearrangement links TRBV30 to TRBJ1-1, with D perhaps matching TRBD1 (6 bases). Trimming took off 7 bases at V and 0 bases at J, with 21 bases between the two ends. CDR1 and CDR2 (germline): GTSNPN, SVGIG (reference sequence). The CDR3 length is 16 residues. The CDR3 DNA follows: TGTGCCTTCCGACAGGCGCACCCGCTAGTGAACACTGAAGCTTTCTTT. Its protein is CAFRQAHPLVNTEAFF.

The genes are TRBV6-5 and TRBJ1-6; D remains ambiguous. The CDR3 sequence is 13 residues long. Deletions cut 5 bases from V and 9 bases from J, with 11 bases between. Germline lookup yields CDR1 MNHEY and CDR2 SVGAGI. The CDR3 here is CASSSPGVSPLHF. CDR3 in DNA: TGTGCCAGCAGTAGCCCAGGCGTTTCACCCCTCCACTTT.

The CDR3 spells CATSQDWDKETQYF. The CDR3 DNA is TGTGCCACTTCACAGGACTGGGACAAAGAGACCCAGTACTTC. V is TRBV6-5 and J is TRBJ2-5; a weak D match, TRBD1 (6 bases). V dropped 10 bases and J dropped 3 bases, with 18 bases sitting between them. The CDR3 runs 14 residues. Germline assignment: CDR1 MNHEY and CDR2 SVGAGI.

The J gene is TRBJ1-2, the V gene TRBV7-3, with D possibly TRBD1 on 5 matching bases. V dropped 1 base and J dropped 13 bases, with 13 bases sitting between them. This CDR3 has 12 amino acids. The germline CDR1 and CDR2 sequences are SGHTA and FQGTGA. The CDR3 loop is CASSLNSGQATF. In nucleotides, the CDR3 is TGTGCCAGCAGCTTAAACTCGGGGCAGGCCACCTTC.

The rearrangement links TRBV5-1 to TRBJ1-2; 9 bases align to TRBD1. Losses at the gene ends were 4 bases for V and 6 bases for J; bases not matched to a gene: 4. Germline V lookup: CDR1 SGHRS, CDR2 YFSETQ. The CDR3 totals 13 residues. CDR3 DNA sequence: TGCGCCAGCAGCCCGGGACAGGGCCATGGCTACACCTTC. Protein product: CASSPGQGHGYTF.

J is TRBJ1-5 and V is TRBV28, with 10 bases that match TRBD1. V lost 4 bases to trimming and J lost 0 bases; unmatched junction nucleotides: 9. CDR1 MDHEN and CDR2 SYDVKM come from the germline V gene. This CDR3 has 18 residues. The CDR3 reads CASSSRRTGGYSNQPQHF. For the CDR3, the DNA is TGTGCCAGCAGTTCCAGACGGACAGGGGGATATAGCAATCAGCCCCAGCATTTT. Combining the CDR3 with reference TRBV28 and TRBJ1-5 gives the whole variable domain DVKVTQSSRYLVKRTGEKVFLECVQDMDHENMFWYRQDPGLGLRLIYFSYDVKMKEKGDIPEGYSVSREKKERFSLILESASTNQTSMYLCASSSRRTGGYSNQPQHFGDGTRLSIL.

The chain couples TRBV11-3 to TRBJ2-7; 11 nucleotides agree with TRBD2. V was pared by 4 bases and J by 3 bases, with 5 bases of the junction left unmatched. The CDR3 totals 15 residues. CDR1 and CDR2 from the germline V gene are SGHNT and YENEEA. In nucleotides, the CDR3 is TGTGCCAGCAGCTCGACTAGCGGGGACTACTACGAGCAGTACTTC. Translated, it gives CASSSTSGDYYEQYF.

This rearrangement joins TRBV5-1 to TRBJ2-1; D ambiguous. V shed 0 bases and J shed 0 bases, with 7 bases lying between them. The CDR3 extends over 15 amino acids. Germline V gene lookup returns CDR1 SGHRS and CDR2 YFSETQ. Here the CDR3 reads CASSLVWSSYNEQFF. CDR3 in DNA: TGCGCCAGCAGCTTGGTCTGGAGCTCCTACAATGAGCAGTTCTTC.

This clone appeared once. The chain joins TRBV2 to TRBJ1-4; TRBD1 aligns across 8 bases. The junction had 6 bases not matched to a gene; V was cut back by 7 bases and J by 5 bases. This CDR3 has 14 residues. Germline V gene data show CDR1 as SNHLY and CDR2 as FYNNEI. For the CDR3, the DNA is TGTGCCAGCAAAATTGGGACAGGCAATGAAAAACTGTTTTTT. This sequence encodes CASKIGTGNEKLFF.